This T cell receptor (beta chain) came from a study of blood T cell repertoires in COVID-19 (dated by TCRdb to 2019 to 2021). Some background on the complete study: Samples from collaborators originated in the United States, Italy and Spain and spanned both the acute and convalescent phases of COVID-19. The material from the prospective study consisted of cDNA or gDNA derived from T cells, B-cell-depleted T cells, or PBMCs. Subjects who had been exposed to COVID-19, were actively infected with it, or had recovered from it provided the deeply sampled blood TCRbeta repertoires that made up the dataset. The repertoires were made available in a free public database intended to serve as a resource for research on the immune response to SARS-CoV-2. The samples were drawn from two sources: the first 160 participants of the ongoing ImmuneRACE study, and 1,254 subjects contributed by 6 global collaborators. Nearly every sample came with metadata listing a de-identified subject ID, COVID-19 status, age in years and sex. HLA class I and class II types, where available, came from metadata supplied by the sample provider rather than from assay-based typing.

The CDR3, from cysteine to phenylalanine, totals 12 residues. The DNA shown is the 36-base CDR3, in frame from base 1. Cut back by 6 bases and 0 bases, the V and J ends lie 5 bases apart. With regard to this clone: Which antigen it targets is not known. No clone much larger than this one lies a single base away; base qualities are absent.

In the prospective study, participants were about 18 to 100 years old, resided in 20 to 30 geographic areas of the United States, and were enrolled through a virtual design. In the prospective study, participants were assigned to cohorts based on the clinical history participants reported in a screening survey and a study questionnaire. A participant counted as exposed if, within 2 weeks of entering the study, that participant had been in contact with someone who had a PCR-confirmed or clinician-diagnosed COVID-19 case. In the prospective study, whole blood, serum and a nasopharyngeal or oropharyngeal swab were collected from each participant by mobile phlebotomists. Participants in the prospective study had the option to provide additional blood draws and questionnaires over a roughly 2-month period. Before DNA extraction, blood samples from the prospective study were shipped at room temperature or frozen.

Results the study describes overall, beyond this receptor: The amount of clinical and demographic metadata varied by source and participant and was provided uncurated.

TCRbeta CDR3 regions were amplified from genomic DNA by means of the immunoSEQ Assay, a bias-controlled multiplex PCR. Per the authors' processing: The number of nucleated cells in each sample was estimated by amplification of reference gene primers within the assay. Sequence reads were collapsed and filtered to measure the absolute abundance of every unique TCRbeta CDR3 rearrangement. For each sample, productive Simpson clonality was calculated by taking the square root of Simpson's diversity index across productive rearrangements. TCRdb carries this immuneACCESS record with in-frame sequences only. Its versions omit some clonotypes, under half of them owing to an unresolved V gene in the studies checked, with the rest unexplained. That table gives V, J and clone size, and the DNA gave D and trimming. The sample contains 430,000 or so clones, about 88% of them found a single time. 1.4% of the sample is held by the ten biggest clonotypes.

This sequence was found in a young woman who had been exposed to COVID-19. The sequenced sample was PBMCs or T cells enriched from blood (not recorded which). The chain employs TRBV12-3 or TRBV12-4 and TRBJ1-2, with no reliable assignment of the D segment. The DNA sequence is as follows: TGTGCCAGCAGCCCATCTAACTATGGCTACACCTTC. Translated, this gives CASSPSNYGYTF.